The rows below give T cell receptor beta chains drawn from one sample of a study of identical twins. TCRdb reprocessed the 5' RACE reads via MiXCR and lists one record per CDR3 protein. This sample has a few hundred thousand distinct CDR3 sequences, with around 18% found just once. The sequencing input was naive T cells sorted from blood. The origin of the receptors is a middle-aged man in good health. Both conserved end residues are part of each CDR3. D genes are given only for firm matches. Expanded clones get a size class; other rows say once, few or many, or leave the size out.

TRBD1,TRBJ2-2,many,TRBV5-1,CASSLNRDRANTGELFF,TGCGCCAGCAGCCTGAACCGGGACAGGGCAAACACCGGGGAGCTGTTTTTT
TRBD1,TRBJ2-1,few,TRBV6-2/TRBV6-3,CASSYFGTGAGNEQFF,TGTGCCAGCAGTTACTTCGGGACAGGGGCGGGGAATGAGCAGTTCTTC
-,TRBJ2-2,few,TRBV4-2,CASSQDSGRITGELFF,TGTGCCAGCAGCCAAGACTCAGGGCGGATCACCGGGGAGCTGTTTTTT
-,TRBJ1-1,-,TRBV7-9,CASSYNPLQNTEAFF,TGTGCCAGCAGCTATAACCCGTTGCAGAACACTGAAGCTTTCTTT
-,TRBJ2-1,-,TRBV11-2,CASSRTYEQFF,TGTGCCAGCAGCCGGACGTACGAGCAGTTCTTC
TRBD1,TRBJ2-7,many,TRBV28,CASSLGVGTASTYEQYF,TGTGCCAGCAGCTTGGGCGTGGGGACAGCTTCGACCTACGAGCAGTACTTC
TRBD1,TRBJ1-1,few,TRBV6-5,CASSSYRGRGNTEAFF,TGTGCCAGCAGTTCATACAGGGGGCGCGGGAACACTGAAGCTTTCTTT
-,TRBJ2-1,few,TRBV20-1,CSAIGGGASPDNEQFF,TGCAGTGCTATCGGAGGGGGGGCCTCTCCAGACAATGAGCAGTTCTTC
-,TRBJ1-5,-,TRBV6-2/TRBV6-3,CASSHSGRHFNQPQHF,TGTGCCAGCAGCCACTCGGGACGGCACTTCAATCAGCCCCAGCATTTT
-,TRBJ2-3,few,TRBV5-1,CASSLGGFGTDTQYF,TGCGCCAGCAGCTTGGGAGGTTTCGGCACAGATACGCAGTATTTT
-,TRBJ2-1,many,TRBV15,CATSPGRGGHNEQFF,TGTGCCACCAGCCCCGGGCGAGGGGGACACAATGAGCAGTTCTTC
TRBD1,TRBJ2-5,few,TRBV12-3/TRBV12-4,CASSIGGLGTQYF,TGTGCCAGCAGCATAGGGGGCTTGGGGACCCAGTACTTC
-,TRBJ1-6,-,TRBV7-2,CASSSGRRGSPLHF,TGTGCCAGCAGCAGCGGACGTAGGGGTTCACCCCTCCACTTT
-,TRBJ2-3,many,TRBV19,CATSQGGGTTDTQYF,TGTGCCACGTCTCAGGGGGGCGGGACGACAGATACGCAGTATTTT
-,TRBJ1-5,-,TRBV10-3,CAISEGFGPQHF,TGTGCCATCAGTGAGGGTTTCGGGCCCCAGCATTTT
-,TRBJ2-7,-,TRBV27,CASRSTGMNEQYF,TGTGCCAGCAGATCAACAGGGATGAACGAGCAGTACTTC
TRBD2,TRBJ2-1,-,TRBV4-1,CASSQDFGGGYNEQFF,TGCGCCAGCAGCCAAGATTTTGGCGGGGGGTACAATGAGCAGTTCTTC
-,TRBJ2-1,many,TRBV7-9,CASSHRVARGNEQFF,TGTGCCAGCAGCCATAGAGTGGCTAGGGGTAATGAGCAGTTCTTC
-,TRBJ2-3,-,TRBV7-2,CASSLQGGVFPDTQYF,TGTGCCAGCAGCTTACAAGGCGGGGTGTTCCCAGATACGCAGTATTTT
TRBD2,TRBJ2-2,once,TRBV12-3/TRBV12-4,CASRPRGGTTNTGELFF,TGTGCCAGCAGGCCCCGAGGTGGGACTACAAACACCGGGGAGCTGTTTTTT
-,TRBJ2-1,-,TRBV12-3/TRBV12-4,CASSSPGPADEQFF,TGTGCCAGCAGTTCCCCGGGCCCCGCTGATGAGCAGTTCTTC
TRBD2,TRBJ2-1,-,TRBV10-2,CASSEQLAGSSYNEQFF,TGCGCCAGCAGTGAGCAACTAGCGGGCAGCTCCTACAATGAGCAGTTCTTC
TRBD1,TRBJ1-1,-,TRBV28,CASQGEGSTEAFF,TGTGCCAGCCAGGGGGAGGGGAGCACTGAAGCTTTCTTT
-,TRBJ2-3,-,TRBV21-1,CASSKGSGRDTDTQYF,TGTGCCAGCAGCAAAGGAAGCGGGAGGGATACAGATACGCAGTATTTT
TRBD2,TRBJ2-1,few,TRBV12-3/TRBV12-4,CASSPTGTSVYNEQFF,TGTGCCAGCAGCCCAACCGGGACTAGCGTCTACAATGAGCAGTTCTTC
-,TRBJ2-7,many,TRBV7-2,CASSLDPGSFYEQYF,TGTGCCAGCAGCTTAGATCCCGGCAGTTTCTACGAGCAGTACTTC
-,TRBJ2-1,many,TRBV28,CASSLSGLDEQFF,TGTGCCAGCAGTTTGTCCGGGCTCGATGAGCAGTTCTTC
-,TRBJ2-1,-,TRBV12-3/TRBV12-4,CASAERVTPYNEQFF,TGTGCCAGCGCCGAGCGGGTGACCCCCTACAATGAGCAGTTCTTC
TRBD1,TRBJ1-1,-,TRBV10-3,CAISDRTGNTEAFF,TGTGCCATCAGTGACAGGACAGGAAACACTGAAGCTTTCTTT
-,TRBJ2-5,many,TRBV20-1,CSATPIGHIQETQYF,TGCAGTGCTACCCCCATCGGACATATCCAAGAGACCCAGTACTTC
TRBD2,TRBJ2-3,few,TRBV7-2,CASSLLPGGGPTDTQYF,TGTGCCAGCAGCTTATTACCGGGCGGGGGGCCCACAGATACGCAGTATTTT
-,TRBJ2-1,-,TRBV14,CASSQNWVLFF,TGTGCCAGCAGCCAAAACTGGGTCCTGTTCTTC
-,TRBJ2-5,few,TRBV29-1,CSVVGVAEVQETQYF,TGCAGCGTTGTAGGGGTAGCGGAGGTCCAAGAGACCCAGTACTTC
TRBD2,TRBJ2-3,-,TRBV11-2,CASSLGVASGRRDTQYF,TGTGCCAGCAGCCTGGGGGTGGCTAGCGGGAGGAGAGATACGCAGTATTTT
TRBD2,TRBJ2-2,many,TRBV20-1,CSAWGTSGLSVTGELFF,TGCAGTGCCTGGGGGACTAGCGGGCTTTCAGTCACCGGGGAGCTGTTTTTT
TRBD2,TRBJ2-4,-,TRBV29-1,CSVDSAGGQYF,TGCAGCGTTGACTCCGCGGGAGGACAGTACTTC
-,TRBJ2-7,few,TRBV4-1,CASSQKTGYEQYF,TGCGCCAGCAGCCAAAAGACAGGTTACGAGCAGTACTTC
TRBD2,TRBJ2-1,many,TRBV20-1,CSAREWREDSYNEQFF,TGCAGTGCTAGGGAATGGCGGGAGGACTCCTACAATGAGCAGTTCTTC
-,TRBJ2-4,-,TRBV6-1,CASSQPWGIAKNIQYF,TGTGCCAGCAGTCAACCCTGGGGAATAGCCAAAAACATTCAGTACTTC
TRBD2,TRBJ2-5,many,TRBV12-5,CASGLGLAGRKETQYF,TGTGCTAGTGGTTTGGGACTAGCGGGACGGAAGGAGACCCAGTACTTC
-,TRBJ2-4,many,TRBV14,CASSQGGIQYF,TGTGCCAGCAGCCAGGGTGGCATTCAGTACTTC
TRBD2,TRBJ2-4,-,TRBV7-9,CASSLGSSGAYKNIQYF,TGTGCCAGCAGCTTAGGGTCTAGCGGGGCATACAAAAACATTCAGTACTTC
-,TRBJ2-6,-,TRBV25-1,CAAGAGANVLTF,TGTGCCGCAGGGGCTGGGGCCAACGTCCTGACTTTC
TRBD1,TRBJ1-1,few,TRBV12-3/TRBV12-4,CASSPGTGGFSTTEAFF,TGTGCCAGCAGTCCTGGGACAGGGGGTTTCTCGACCACTGAAGCTTTCTTT
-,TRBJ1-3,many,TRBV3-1,CASSQVPISGNTIYF,TGTGCCAGCAGCCAAGTACCGATCTCTGGAAACACCATATATTTT